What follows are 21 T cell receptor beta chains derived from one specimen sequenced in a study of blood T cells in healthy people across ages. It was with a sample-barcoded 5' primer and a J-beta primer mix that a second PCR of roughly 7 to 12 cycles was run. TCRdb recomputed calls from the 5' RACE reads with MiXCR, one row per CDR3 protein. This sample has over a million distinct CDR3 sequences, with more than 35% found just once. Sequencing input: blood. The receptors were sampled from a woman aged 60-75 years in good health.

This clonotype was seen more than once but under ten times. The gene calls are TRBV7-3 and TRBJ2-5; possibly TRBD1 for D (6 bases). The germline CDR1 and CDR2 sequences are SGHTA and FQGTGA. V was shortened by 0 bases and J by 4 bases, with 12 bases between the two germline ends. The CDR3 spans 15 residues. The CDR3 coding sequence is TGTGCCAGCAGCTTAACAGGGAGCAGGGGAGAGACCCAGTACTTC. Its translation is CASSLTGSRGETQYF.

CDR3 region: CASSQAVVGDGTGVYNEQFF. The DNA of the CDR3 is TGTGCCAGCAGCCAAGCAGTTGTTGGGGACGGGACAGGGGTCTACAATGAGCAGTTCTTC. V and J are TRBV4-2 and TRBJ2-1, with 10 bases lining up with TRBD1. V was clipped by 1 base and J by 3 bases; unmatched bases: 15. The CDR3 extends over 20 amino acids. Germline V gene data show CDR1 as LGHNA and CDR2 as YNFKEQ.

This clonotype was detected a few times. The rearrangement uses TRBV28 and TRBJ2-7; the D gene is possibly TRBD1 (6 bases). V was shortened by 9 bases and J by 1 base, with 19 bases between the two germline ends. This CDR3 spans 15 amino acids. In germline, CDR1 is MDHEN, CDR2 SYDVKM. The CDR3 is CASKRSGAPSYEQYF. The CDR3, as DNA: TGTGCCAGTAAAAGATCAGGGGCCCCATCCTACGAGCAGTACTTC.

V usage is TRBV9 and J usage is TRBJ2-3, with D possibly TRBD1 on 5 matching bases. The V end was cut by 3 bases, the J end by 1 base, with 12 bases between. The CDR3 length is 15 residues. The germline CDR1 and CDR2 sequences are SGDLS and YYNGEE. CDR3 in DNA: TGTGCCAGCAGCGAGGGGTCCCGAGGCACAGATACGCAGTATTTT. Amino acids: CASSEGSRGTDTQYF.

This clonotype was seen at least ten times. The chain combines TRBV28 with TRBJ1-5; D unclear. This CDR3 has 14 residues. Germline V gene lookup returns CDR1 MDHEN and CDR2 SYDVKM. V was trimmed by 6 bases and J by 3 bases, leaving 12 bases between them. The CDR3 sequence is CASSARVPNQPQHF. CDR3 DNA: TGTGCCAGCAGCGCGAGGGTCCCCAATCAGCCCCAGCATTTT.

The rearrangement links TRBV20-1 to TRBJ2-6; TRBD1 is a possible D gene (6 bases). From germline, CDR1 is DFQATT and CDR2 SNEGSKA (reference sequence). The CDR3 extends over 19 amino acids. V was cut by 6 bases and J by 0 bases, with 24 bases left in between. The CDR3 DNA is TGCAGTGCCATGCTCGTGGTACCAGGACAGCCCTCTGGGGCCAACGTCCTGACTTTC. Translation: CSAMLVVPGQPSGANVLTF.

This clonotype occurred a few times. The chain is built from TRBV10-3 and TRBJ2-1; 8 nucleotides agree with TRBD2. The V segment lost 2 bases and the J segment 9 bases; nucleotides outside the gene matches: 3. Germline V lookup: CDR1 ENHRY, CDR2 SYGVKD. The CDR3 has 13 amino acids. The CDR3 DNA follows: TGTGCCATCAGTGAGGGGACTAGACCTGAGCAGTTCTTC. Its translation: CAISEGTRPEQFF.

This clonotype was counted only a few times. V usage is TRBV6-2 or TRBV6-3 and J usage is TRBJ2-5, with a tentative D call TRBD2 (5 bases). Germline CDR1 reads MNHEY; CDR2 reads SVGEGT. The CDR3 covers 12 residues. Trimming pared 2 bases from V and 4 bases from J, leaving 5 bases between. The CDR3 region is CASSYAGETQYF. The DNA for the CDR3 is TGTGCCAGCAGTTACGCGGGAGAGACCCAGTACTTC.

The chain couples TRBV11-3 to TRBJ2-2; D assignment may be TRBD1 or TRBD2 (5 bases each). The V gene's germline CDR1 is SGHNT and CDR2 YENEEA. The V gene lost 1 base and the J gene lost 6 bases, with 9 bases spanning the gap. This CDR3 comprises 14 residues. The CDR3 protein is CASSLALGAGELFF. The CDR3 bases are TGTGCCAGCAGCTTAGCCTTGGGGGCCGGGGAGCTGTTTTTT.

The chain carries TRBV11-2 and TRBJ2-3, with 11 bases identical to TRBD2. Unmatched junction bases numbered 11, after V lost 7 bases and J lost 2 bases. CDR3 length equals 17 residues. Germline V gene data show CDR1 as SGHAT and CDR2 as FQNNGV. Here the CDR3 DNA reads TGTGCCAGCATCCCTGAGGGACTAGCGGCCTTCACAGATACGCAGTATTTT. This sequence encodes CASIPEGLAAFTDTQYF.

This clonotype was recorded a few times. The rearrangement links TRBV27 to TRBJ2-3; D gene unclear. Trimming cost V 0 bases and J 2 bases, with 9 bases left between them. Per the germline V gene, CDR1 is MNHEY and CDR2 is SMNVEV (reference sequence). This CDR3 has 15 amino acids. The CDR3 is CASSLSDTYTDTQYF. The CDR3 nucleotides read TGTGCCAGCAGTTTATCAGACACGTACACAGATACGCAGTATTTT.

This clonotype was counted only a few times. The CDR3 nucleotides read TGTGCCAGCGGACGGACGAGCTCCTACGAGCAGTACTTC. Translation gives CASGRTSSYEQYF. V gene TRBV6-1 combines with J gene TRBJ2-7; D ambiguous. The germline V and J ends were trimmed by 8 bases and 0 bases, with 11 bases remaining between them. The germline gives CDR1 MNHNS, CDR2 SASEGT. The CDR3 has 13 residues.

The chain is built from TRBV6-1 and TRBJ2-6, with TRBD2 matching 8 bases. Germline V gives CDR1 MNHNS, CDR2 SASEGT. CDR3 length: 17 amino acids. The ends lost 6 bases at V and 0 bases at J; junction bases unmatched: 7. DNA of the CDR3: TGTGCCAGCAGGATAGGCGGGGGGAACTCTGGGGCCAACGTCCTGACTTTC. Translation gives CASRIGGGNSGANVLTF.

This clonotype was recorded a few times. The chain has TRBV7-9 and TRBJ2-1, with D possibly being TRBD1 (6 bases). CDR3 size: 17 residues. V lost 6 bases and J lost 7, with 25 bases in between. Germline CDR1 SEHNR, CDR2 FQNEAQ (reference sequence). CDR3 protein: CASSTHRVLAPSNEQFF. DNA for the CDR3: TGTGCCAGCAGTACACACAGGGTTCTGGCCCCCTCTAATGAGCAGTTCTTC. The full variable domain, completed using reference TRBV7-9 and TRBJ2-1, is DTGVSQNPRHKITKRGQNVTFRCDPISEHNRLYWYRQTLGQGPEFLTYFQNEAQLEKSRLLSDRFSAERPKGSFSTLEIQRTEQGDSAMYLCASSTHRVLAPSNEQFFGPGTRLTVL.

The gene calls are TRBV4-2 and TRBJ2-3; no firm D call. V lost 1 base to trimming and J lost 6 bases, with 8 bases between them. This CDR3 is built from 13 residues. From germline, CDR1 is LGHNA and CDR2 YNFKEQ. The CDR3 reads CASSQALGDTQYF. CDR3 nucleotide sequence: TGTGCCAGCAGCCAAGCCCTAGGCGATACGCAGTATTTT.

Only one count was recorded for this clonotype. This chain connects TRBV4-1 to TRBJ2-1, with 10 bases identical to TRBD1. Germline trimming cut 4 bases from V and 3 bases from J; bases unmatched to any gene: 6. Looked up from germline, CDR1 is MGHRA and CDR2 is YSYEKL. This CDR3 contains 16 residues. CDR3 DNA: TGCGCCAGCAGCCTTGAGGGACAGGGGAACTACAATGAGCAGTTCTTC. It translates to CASSLEGQGNYNEQFF.

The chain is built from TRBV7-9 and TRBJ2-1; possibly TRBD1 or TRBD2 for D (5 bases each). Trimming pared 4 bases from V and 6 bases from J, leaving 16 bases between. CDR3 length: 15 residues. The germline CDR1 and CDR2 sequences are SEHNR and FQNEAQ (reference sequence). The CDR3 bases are TGTGCCAGCAGCTCTCCCGGGACCCGCATCAATGAGCAGTTCTTC. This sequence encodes CASSSPGTRINEQFF. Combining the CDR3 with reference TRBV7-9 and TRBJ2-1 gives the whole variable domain DTGVSQNPRHKITKRGQNVTFRCDPISEHNRLYWYRQTLGQGPEFLTYFQNEAQLEKSRLLSDRFSAERPKGSFSTLEIQRTEQGDSAMYLCASSSPGTRINEQFFGPGTRLTVL.

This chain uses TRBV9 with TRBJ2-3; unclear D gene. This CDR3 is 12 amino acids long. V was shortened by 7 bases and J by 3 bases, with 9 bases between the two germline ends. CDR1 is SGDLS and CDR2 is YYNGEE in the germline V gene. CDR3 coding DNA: TGTGCCAGCCAGGACCCGACAGATACGCAGTATTTT. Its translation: CASQDPTDTQYF.

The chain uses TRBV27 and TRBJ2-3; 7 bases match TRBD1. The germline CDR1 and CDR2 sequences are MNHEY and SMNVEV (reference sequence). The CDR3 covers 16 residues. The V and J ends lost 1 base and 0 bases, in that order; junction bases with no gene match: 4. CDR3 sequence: CASSLWDRGSTDTQYF. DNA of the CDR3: TGTGCCAGCAGTTTATGGGACAGAGGGAGCACAGATACGCAGTATTTT.

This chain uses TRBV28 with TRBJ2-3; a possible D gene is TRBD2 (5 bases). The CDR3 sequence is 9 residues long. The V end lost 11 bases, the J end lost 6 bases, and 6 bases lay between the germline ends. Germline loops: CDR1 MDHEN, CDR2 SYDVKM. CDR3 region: CACGDTQYF. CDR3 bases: TGTGCCTGCGGGGATACGCAGTATTTT.

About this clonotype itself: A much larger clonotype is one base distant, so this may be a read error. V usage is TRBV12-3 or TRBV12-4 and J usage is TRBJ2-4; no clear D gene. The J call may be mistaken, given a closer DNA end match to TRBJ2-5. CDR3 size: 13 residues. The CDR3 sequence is CANTDHPRETQYF. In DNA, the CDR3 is TGTGCCAACACGGACCACCCAAGGGAGACCCAGTACTTC.